Below are 30 T cell receptor beta chains sequenced from a single sample in a study of T cells after yellow fever vaccination. TCRdb fed the 5' RACE reads into MiXCR, producing one record per CDR3 protein. This table holds about 580,000 distinct CDR3 sequences, roughly a sixth found once. Sequencing used PBMCs, obtained about 5 days after the first yellow fever vaccination. These receptors all stem from a man aged 18 to 35 who received the YFV17D yellow fever vaccine.

This clonotype occurred a few times. The chain is built from TRBV5-6 and TRBJ1-3; 7 nucleotides match TRBD1. In germline, CDR1 is SGHDT, CDR2 YYEEEE. The CDR3 spans 15 residues. Trimming removed 4 bases from V and 2 bases from J; junction bases left unmatched: 6. CDR3 residues: CASSKQGTAGNTIYF. In nucleotides, the CDR3 is TGTGCCAGCAGCAAACAGGGGACGGCTGGAAACACCATATATTTT.

The V gene is TRBV4-1, the J gene TRBJ2-5; the D gene is possibly TRBD1 (7 bases). The CDR3 runs to 14 residues. V was trimmed by 1 base and J by 5 bases, leaving 11 bases between them. Germline V lookup: CDR1 MGHRA, CDR2 YSYEKL. The CDR3 DNA sequence: TGCGCCAGCAGCCAAGGGAGGGGGCGGGAGACCCAGTACTTC. It is translated as CASSQGRGRETQYF.

This clonotype was recorded at least ten times. V gene TRBV5-6 combines with J gene TRBJ2-6; D may be TRBD1 or TRBD2 (5 bases each). Per germline, CDR1 SGHDT and CDR2 YYEEEE. The V and J ends lost 6 bases and 0 bases respectively, with 7 bases between them. This CDR3 contains 14 residues. The CDR3 region has the DNA TGTGCCAGCATCGGGGCCTCTGGGGCCAACGTCCTGACTTTC. Its translation: CASIGASGANVLTF.

This chain joins TRBV21-1 and TRBJ1-2. TRBV21-1 is a pseudogene. The CDR3 is 16 amino acids. The CDR3 spells CAITQGRGEANYGYTF. The CDR3, as DNA: TGTGCCATCACGCAGGGGAGGGGAGAAGCTAACTATGGCTACACCTTC.

This clonotype appeared a few times. The chain carries TRBV9 and TRBJ1-1; D may be TRBD1 (6 bases). Per the germline V gene, CDR1 is SGDLS and CDR2 is YYNGEE. The V end was cut by 3 bases, the J end by 5 bases, with 11 bases between. The length of the CDR3 is 13 residues. In DNA form, the CDR3 reads TGTGCCAGCAGCGGGGGGGGCAGGACTGAAGCTTTCTTT. It yields the protein CASSGGGRTEAFF.

This clonotype was seen a handful of times. The rearrangement uses TRBV5-1 and TRBJ1-1, with a tentative D call TRBD1 (5 bases). This CDR3 is 13 amino acids long. Trimming cost V 2 bases and J 8 bases, with 13 bases left between them. The germline V gene encodes CDR1 SGHRS and CDR2 YFSETQ. The DNA for the CDR3 is TGCGCCAGCAGCTTAAAAGGGGCAAAGGAAGCTTTCTTT. Protein: CASSLKGAKEAFF.

This clonotype appeared a few times. This chain links TRBV4-1 with TRBJ2-7; D remains unclear. V was shortened by 0 bases and J by 4 bases, with 7 bases between the two germline ends. Germline values: CDR1 MGHRA, CDR2 YSYEKL. The CDR3 length is 13 residues. Here the CDR3 DNA reads TGCGCCAGCAGCCAAGATGTTGCGTACGAGCAGTACTTC. It encodes CASSQDVAYEQYF.

The V and J genes are TRBV20-1 and TRBJ1-1; D is undetermined. V dropped 7 bases and J dropped 6 bases, with 12 bases sitting between them. Germline values: CDR1 DFQATT, CDR2 SNEGSKA (reference sequence). The CDR3 runs 11 residues. The DNA of the CDR3 is TGCAGTGTCCCTACACAGTCTGAAGCTTTCTTT. It is translated as CSVPTQSEAFF.

The chain is built from TRBV6-5 and TRBJ1-1, with D perhaps matching TRBD1 (6 bases). Trimming left V 2 bases short and J 5 bases short, with 15 bases between. This CDR3 region has 15 residues. Germline CDR1 is MNHEY and CDR2 is SVGAGI. The CDR3 region is CASSYGLGAGTEAFF. CDR3 nucleotides: TGTGCCAGCAGTTACGGTCTGGGGGCGGGGACTGAAGCTTTCTTT.

The table lists this clonotype with a few counts. The chain combines TRBV16 with TRBJ1-5; D gene unclear. Germline-derived CDR1 and CDR2 are KGHSY and FQNENV. The ends were cut back, 1 base at V and 11 bases at J, with 15 bases in the middle. This CDR3 spans 14 amino acids. CDR3 nucleotide sequence: TGTGCCAGCAGCCAATGGGGTACGGTTAGGACCCAGCATTTT. Translation: CASSQWGTVRTQHF.

This clonotype was recorded many times. V and J are TRBV11-2 and TRBJ2-1, with 8 bases lining up with TRBD2. Unmatched junction bases numbered 6, after V lost 4 bases and J lost 4 bases. From germline, CDR1 is SGHAT and CDR2 FQNNGV. The CDR3 has 15 amino acids. The CDR3 DNA sequence: TGTGCCAGCAGCTCGGGACTAGGGGGGTACAATGAGCAGTTCTTC. This translates into CASSSGLGGYNEQFF.

The chain carries TRBV20-1 and TRBJ2-1; 9 bases align to TRBD2. The CDR3 is made up of 16 amino acids. Germline CDR1 reads DFQATT; CDR2 reads SNEGSKA (reference sequence). The V and J ends lost 1 base and 2 bases, in that order; junction bases with no gene match: 6. CDR3 coding DNA: TGCAGTGCTAGAGGCGGCGGGGGGGCCACCTACAATGAGCAGTTCTTC. Residues: CSARGGGGATYNEQFF.

The sample holds a few counts of this clonotype. The gene calls are TRBV29-1 and TRBJ1-1; 7 bases align to TRBD1. Germline V gene data show CDR1 as SQVTM and CDR2 as ANQGSEA. The CDR3 consists of 14 residues. With V trimmed by 4 bases and J by 0 bases, 5 bases remained unmatched. This CDR3 is CSVAIQGLNTEAFF. CDR3 in DNA: TGCAGCGTTGCTATACAGGGGTTGAACACTGAAGCTTTCTTT.

This clonotype showed up just a few times. The rearrangement links TRBV6-1 to TRBJ1-1, with unresolved D. V gave up 5 bases and J gave up 1 base, with 14 bases separating them. Germline values: CDR1 MNHNS, CDR2 SASEGT. The CDR3 runs 15 residues. The CDR3 protein is CASSRKRVTNTEAFF. As DNA, the CDR3 is TGTGCCAGCAGTAGGAAGAGGGTTACGAACACTGAAGCTTTCTTT.

This clonotype appeared many times. This CDR3 reads CASGRGQGNSPLHF. CDR3 DNA sequence: TGCGCCAGCGGACGGGGACAGGGGAATTCACCCCTCCACTTT. The genes are TRBV5-1 and TRBJ1-6; 10 nucleotides match TRBD1. The CDR3 has 14 amino acids. V shed 7 bases, J shed 7 bases, and the junction held 5 bases outside the gene matches. Germline V CDR1 and CDR2: SGHRS, YFSETQ.

The rearrangement joins TRBV27 to TRBJ2-7, with 13 bases identical to TRBD2. J was trimmed by 6 bases and V by 5 bases; bases with no gene match: 10. CDR3 length equals 16 residues. Germline V gives CDR1 MNHEY, CDR2 SMNVEV (reference sequence). The CDR3: CASSPQTSGGPREQYV. CDR3 bases: TGTGCCAGCAGTCCCCAGACTAGCGGGGGGCCCCGCGAGCAGTACGTC.

The chain uses TRBV2 and TRBJ1-5; 7 positions agree with TRBD1. J was trimmed by 6 bases and V by 3 bases; bases with no gene match: 8. From germline, CDR1 is SNHLY and CDR2 FYNNEI. The CDR3 contains 15 residues. The CDR3 DNA is TGTGCCAGCAGTGAGGGACAGTTGCCCCTTCAGCCCCAGCATTTT. It translates to CASSEGQLPLQPQHF.

The rearrangement uses TRBV3-1 and TRBJ2-3; D is perhaps TRBD1 or TRBD2 (5 bases each). This CDR3 region has 15 residues. The V gene lost 0 bases and the J gene lost 7 bases, with 14 bases spanning the gap. Germline V gives CDR1 LGHDT, CDR2 YNNKEL (reference sequence). CDR3 DNA sequence: TGTGCCAGCAGCCAAGACTCGGGGACCCACAATACGCAGTATTTT. Residues: CASSQDSGTHNTQYF.

This clonotype has more than one count but fewer than ten. CDR3 amino acids: CAISDDGDTQYF. The DNA of the CDR3 is TGTGCCATCAGTGATGATGGAGATACGCAGTATTTT. This chain links TRBV10-3 with TRBJ2-3; D not resolved. V was trimmed by 3 bases and J by 5 bases, leaving 6 bases between them. The germline gives CDR1 ENHRY, CDR2 SYGVKD. This CDR3 region has 12 residues.

This chain joins TRBV5-1 and TRBJ2-5, with 11 bases that match TRBD2. With 3 bases clipped from V and 4 bases from J, the junction kept 8 bases outside the gene matches. Germline CDR1 is SGHRS and CDR2 is YFSETQ. This CDR3 contains 16 residues. The CDR3 sequence is CASSSLAGGIGETQYF. CDR3 nucleotides: TGCGCCAGCAGCTCTCTAGCGGGGGGCATCGGAGAGACCCAGTACTTC.

The chain links TRBV6-5 to TRBJ1-6; no definite D call. The germline V gene encodes CDR1 MNHEY and CDR2 SVGAGI. Trimming left V 4 bases short and J 7 bases short, with 11 bases between. The CDR3 runs to 14 residues. CDR3 sequence: CASSSTPKNSPLHF. CDR3 nucleotide sequence: TGTGCCAGCAGTTCGACCCCCAAGAATTCACCCCTCCACTTT.

The chain recombines TRBV7-3 with TRBJ2-3; maybe TRBD2 (7 bases). The V gene's germline CDR1 is SGHTA and CDR2 FQGTGA. With 4 bases removed from V and 4 bases from J, the gap between germline ends came to 18 bases. The CDR3 totals 16 residues. The DNA of the CDR3 is TGTGCCAGCAGCTACGGGGGGCAGGGAAGACCAGATACGCAGTATTTT. It is translated as CASSYGGQGRPDTQYF.

The CDR3 nucleotides read TGCGCCAGCAGCTCAGGCGCTAGCAGAGTGGAGACCCAGTACTTC. The encoded protein is CASSSGASRVETQYF. V and J are TRBV5-1 and TRBJ2-5, with TRBD2 as a possible D gene (5 bases). The CDR3 spans 15 residues. Looked up from germline, CDR1 is SGHRS and CDR2 is YFSETQ. The ends were cut back, 3 bases at V and 5 bases at J, with 17 bases in the middle.

Only a few counts were recorded for this clonotype. The rearrangement joins TRBV7-3 to TRBJ2-3, with D perhaps TRBD1 (6 bases). The germline V and J ends were trimmed by 3 bases and 3 bases, with 13 bases remaining between them. The CDR3 spans 15 residues. Germline CDR1 reads SGHTA; CDR2 reads FQGTGA. DNA of the CDR3: TGTGCCAGCAGCTTGCAGGGGATAGGTACAGATACGCAGTATTTT. Translated: CASSLQGIGTDTQYF.

This sequence joins TRBV10-3 and TRBJ2-1; 7 bases line up with TRBD1. The CDR3 consists of 15 residues. V trimming: 4 bases; J trimming: 9 bases; junction bases outside the gene matches: 12. The V gene's germline CDR1 is ENHRY and CDR2 SYGVKD. This chain's CDR3 is CAISATGTVFVEQFF. In DNA, the CDR3 is TGTGCCATCAGTGCTACCGGGACAGTTTTCGTTGAGCAGTTCTTC.

This clonotype was recorded a few times. For the CDR3, the DNA is TGCAGTGCCCGGACAGGGGGCTTTGGCTACACCTTC. Residues: CSARTGGFGYTF. V usage is TRBV20-1 and J usage is TRBJ1-2, with 11 bases aligning to TRBD1. This CDR3 is 12 amino acids long. The junction had 4 bases not matched to a gene; V was cut back by 6 bases and J by 7 bases. Germline V CDR1 and CDR2: DFQATT, SNEGSKA (reference sequence).

The sample holds a few counts of this clonotype. The chain combines TRBV5-1 with TRBJ2-1, with unresolved D. The germline V gene encodes CDR1 SGHRS and CDR2 YFSETQ. CDR3 size: 14 residues. V lost 0 bases, J lost 8 bases, and 12 bases lay in between. The CDR3 region has the DNA TGCGCCAGCAGCTTGGGGGGATTTGGTCATGAGCAGTTCTTC. It specifies CASSLGGFGHEQFF.

The chain is built from TRBV27 and TRBJ1-2, with D unresolved. In germline, CDR1 is MNHEY, CDR2 SMNVEV (reference sequence). The length of the CDR3 is 15 residues. V was shortened by 0 bases and J by 7 bases, with 15 bases between the two germline ends. In DNA, the CDR3 is TGTGCCAGCAGTTTATCCAGGTTCCCCCAAGTTGGCTACACCTTC. Its translation is CASSLSRFPQVGYTF.

This clonotype appeared a few times. The chain uses TRBV4-2 and TRBJ1-2, with no clear D. Germline loops: CDR1 LGHNA, CDR2 YNFKEQ. The CDR3 contains 15 residues. V lost 1 base and J lost 1, with 10 bases in between. This CDR3 is CASSQVTASNYGYTF. DNA of the CDR3: TGTGCCAGCAGCCAAGTTACCGCCAGTAACTATGGCTACACCTTC.

This clonotype was recorded a few times. The chain couples TRBV3-1 to TRBJ1-6; D might be TRBD1 (5 bases). Trimming left V 0 bases short and J 7 bases short, with 13 bases between. The CDR3 contains 16 residues. CDR1 and CDR2 (germline): LGHDT, YNNKEL (reference sequence). Here the CDR3 reads CASSQDWQGDNSPLHF. In nucleotides, the CDR3 is TGTGCCAGCAGCCAAGATTGGCAGGGCGACAATTCACCCCTCCACTTT.